This TCR beta chain was documented in a study of blood T cell repertoires in COVID-19. Study-wide context: COVID-19 samples from acute and convalescent phases originated in the United States, Italy and Spain. T cells, B-cell-depleted T cells, or PBMCs provided the cDNA or gDNA that served as material.

As originally analysed: Amplification of reference gene primers was used by the study to estimate nucleated cell counts. TCRdb's copy holds only in-frame clones and misses some; the assay was immunoSEQ multiplex PCR. V and J calls and clone size follow that table, whereas D and trimming were derived from the DNA. The sample shows under 300,000 clones, approximately 80% of them seen only once. The CDR3 contains 11 residues. Trimming pared 6 bases from V and 6 bases from J, leaving 5 bases between. The germline CDR1 and CDR2 sequences are SNHLY and FYNNEI. The sequence was collected from a man between 35 and 55 years old who had recovered from COVID-19. The chain couples TRBV2 to TRBJ2-2; D remains unclear. What was sequenced was peripheral blood. The CDR3 DNA reads as TGTGCCAGCAGCTATGCCGGGGAGCTGTTTTTT. This encodes CASSYAGELFF.